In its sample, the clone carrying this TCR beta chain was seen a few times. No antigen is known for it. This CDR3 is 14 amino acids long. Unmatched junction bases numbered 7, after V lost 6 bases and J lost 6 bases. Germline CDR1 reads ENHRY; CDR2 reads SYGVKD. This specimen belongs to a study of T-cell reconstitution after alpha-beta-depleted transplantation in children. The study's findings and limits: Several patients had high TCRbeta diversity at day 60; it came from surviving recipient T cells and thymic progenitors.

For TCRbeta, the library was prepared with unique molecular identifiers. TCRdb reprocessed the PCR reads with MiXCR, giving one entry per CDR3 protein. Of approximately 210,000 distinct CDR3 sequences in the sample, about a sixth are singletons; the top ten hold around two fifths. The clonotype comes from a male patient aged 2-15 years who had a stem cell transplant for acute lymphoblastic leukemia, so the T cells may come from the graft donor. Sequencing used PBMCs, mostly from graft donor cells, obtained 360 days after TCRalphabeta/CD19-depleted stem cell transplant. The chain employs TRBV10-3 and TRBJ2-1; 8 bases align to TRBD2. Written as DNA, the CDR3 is TGTGCCATCAGACCGACCGGGACTAGCAATGAGCAGTTCTTC. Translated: CAIRPTGTSNEQFF.